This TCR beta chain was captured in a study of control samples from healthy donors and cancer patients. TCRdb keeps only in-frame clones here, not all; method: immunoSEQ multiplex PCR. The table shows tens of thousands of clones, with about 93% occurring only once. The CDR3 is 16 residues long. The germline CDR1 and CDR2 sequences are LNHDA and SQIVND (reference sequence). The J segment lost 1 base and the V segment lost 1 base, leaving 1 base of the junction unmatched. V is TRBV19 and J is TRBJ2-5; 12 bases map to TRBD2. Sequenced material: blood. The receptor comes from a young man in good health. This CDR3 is CASSIATSGGQETQYF. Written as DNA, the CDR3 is TGTGCCAGTAGTATAGCGACTAGCGGGGGCCAAGAGACCCAGTACTTC.